This T cell receptor (beta chain) was identified in a study of tumor-infiltrating lymphocytes in primary liver carcinoma. On the study more broadly: Samples returned roughly 3.65 to 8 million productive TCRbeta reads each. Read depth did not differ significantly between tissue types.

Unsorted whole blood supplied the blood RNA, and germline DNA was isolated too. Patients were treatment-naive with chronic HBV infection. TCR beta cDNA came from around 500 ng total RNA, primed with a constant-region primer. ARM-PCR, slightly modified, supplied the TCR beta libraries through three nested multiplex PCR rounds. Via MiXCR, TCRdb re-called the multiplex PCR reads, giving one row per CDR3 protein. Among some 180,000 distinct CDR3 sequences listed, less than 65% were seen once. Study observations and caveats: The overlap of tumor-adjacent and tumor-blood pairs was smaller than that of tumor region pairs. Tumors carried a top-250-clone fraction significantly exceeding that of blood (p = 0.039).

About this clonotype itself: Its specificity is not known. One end of the junction fails to match germline, which may point to a read error.

Input material: peripheral blood. The sequence derives from a middle-aged man with primary liver carcinoma and hepatitis B virus infection.

The CDR3 sequence is CAGSLTGWNEQYF. The CDR3 region has the DNA TGTGCCGGCAGCTTAACAGGGTGGAACGAGCAGTACTTT. The chain recombines TRBV11-2 with TRBJ2-7, with D perhaps TRBD1 (6 bases). The CDR3 runs 13 residues. In germline, CDR1 is SGHAT, CDR2 FQNNGV.